One and the same sample provided the 2 T cell receptor beta chains below, sequenced in a study of T cell responses to AZD1222 COVID-19 vaccine. Repertoires were generated with immunoSEQ multiplex PCR, while TCRdb's copy carries only in-frame clones and drops some. This table holds about 120,000 clones, 85% to 90% found once. The sample was peripheral blood, taken on day 0 of AZD1222 vaccination. Receptors originate from an adult in good health.

V usage is TRBV6-5 and J usage is TRBJ1-4; unclear D gene. The CDR3 runs to 14 residues. Germline V gene lookup returns CDR1 MNHEY and CDR2 SVGAGI. V was pared by 6 bases and J by 0 bases, with 8 bases between. This CDR3 is CASRRTPTNEKLFF. For the CDR3, the DNA is TGTGCCAGCAGACGGACCCCAACTAATGAAAAACTGTTTTTT.

This sequence joins TRBV11-2 and TRBJ1-4; D gene uncertain. V gave up 3 bases and J gave up 4 bases, with 9 bases separating them. Germline V CDR1 and CDR2: SGHAT, FQNNGV. This CDR3 has 14 residues. CDR3 in amino acids: CASSLGYYNEKLFF. The CDR3, as DNA: TGTGCCAGCAGCTTGGGTTACTATAATGAAAAACTGTTTTTT.